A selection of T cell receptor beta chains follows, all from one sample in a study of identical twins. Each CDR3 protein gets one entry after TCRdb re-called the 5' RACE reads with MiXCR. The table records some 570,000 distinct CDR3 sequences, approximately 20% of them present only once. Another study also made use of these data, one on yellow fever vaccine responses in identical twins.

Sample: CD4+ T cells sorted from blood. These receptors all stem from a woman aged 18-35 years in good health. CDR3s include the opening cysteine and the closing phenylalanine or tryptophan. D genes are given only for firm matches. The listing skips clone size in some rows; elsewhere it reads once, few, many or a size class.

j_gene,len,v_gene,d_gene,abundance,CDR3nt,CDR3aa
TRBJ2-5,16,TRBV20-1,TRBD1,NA,TGCAGTGCTAGAGACATCAGCGGGACAGGGGAAGAGACCCAGTACTTC,CSARDISGTGEETQYF
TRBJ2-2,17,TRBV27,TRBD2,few,TGTGCCAGCGCGAACCTAGGGGGGACTAGCGGGATCCGGGAGCTGTTTTTT,CASANLGGTSGIRELFF
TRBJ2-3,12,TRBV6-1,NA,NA,TGTGCCAGCAGTGAAGCTACCAAGGGGCAGTATTTT,CASSEATKGQYF
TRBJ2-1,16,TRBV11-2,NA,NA,TGTGCCAGCACCCGGATTAGCGGAGCAACCGTCAATGAGCAGTTCTTC,CASTRISGATVNEQFF
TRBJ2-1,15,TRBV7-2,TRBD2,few,TGTGCCAGCAGCTTAGCGTTTAGCGGGTACAATGAGCAGTTCTTC,CASSLAFSGYNEQFF
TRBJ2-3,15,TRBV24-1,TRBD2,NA,TGTGCCACCAGTGCCTACGGGAGGAGCACAGATACGCAGTATTTT,CATSAYGRSTDTQYF
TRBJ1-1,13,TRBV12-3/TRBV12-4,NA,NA,TGTGCCAGCAGCCGCACTACGGGGACTGAAGCTTTCTTT,CASSRTTGTEAFF
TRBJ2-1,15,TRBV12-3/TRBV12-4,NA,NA,TGTGCCAGCAGTTTTAGCTTCCTTCTGGGGAATGAGCAGTTCTTC,CASSFSFLLGNEQFF
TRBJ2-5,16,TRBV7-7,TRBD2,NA,TGTGCCAGCAGCCTGACCCGGACTAGCGGTTCCGAGACCCAGTACTTC,CASSLTRTSGSETQYF
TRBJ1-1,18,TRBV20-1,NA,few,TGCAGTGCTAGAAGACCCCCAGAATTCAGGGTAGGGAACACTGAAGCTTTCTTT,CSARRPPEFRVGNTEAFF
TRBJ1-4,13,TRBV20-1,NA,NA,TGCAGTGCTAGATTCCCGGCGGGTGAAAAACTGTTTTTT,CSARFPAGEKLFF
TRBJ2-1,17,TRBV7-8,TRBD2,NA,TGTGCCAGCAGCTTCGGAGGCGGACTAGCTGAAATTAATGAGCAGTTCTTC,CASSFGGGLAEINEQFF
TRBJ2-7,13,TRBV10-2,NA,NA,TGCGCCAGCAGTGGGGGGGGCCACTACGAGCAGTACTTC,CASSGGGHYEQYF
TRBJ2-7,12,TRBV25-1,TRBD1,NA,TGTGCCAGCGGGACAGGGAGCTGGGAGCAGTACTTC,CASGTGSWEQYF
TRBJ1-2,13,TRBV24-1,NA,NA,TGTGCCACCAGTCCGGGAACTAACTATGGCTACACCTTC,CATSPGTNYGYTF
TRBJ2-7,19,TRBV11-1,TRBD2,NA,TGTGCCAGCAGCCCATGGACTAGCGGGACGCGAGGGAGCTCCTACGAGCAGTACTTC,CASSPWTSGTRGSSYEQYF
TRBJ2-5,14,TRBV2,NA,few,TGTGCCAGCAGTGGGAACCACCTCCAAGAGACCCAGTACTTC,CASSGNHLQETQYF